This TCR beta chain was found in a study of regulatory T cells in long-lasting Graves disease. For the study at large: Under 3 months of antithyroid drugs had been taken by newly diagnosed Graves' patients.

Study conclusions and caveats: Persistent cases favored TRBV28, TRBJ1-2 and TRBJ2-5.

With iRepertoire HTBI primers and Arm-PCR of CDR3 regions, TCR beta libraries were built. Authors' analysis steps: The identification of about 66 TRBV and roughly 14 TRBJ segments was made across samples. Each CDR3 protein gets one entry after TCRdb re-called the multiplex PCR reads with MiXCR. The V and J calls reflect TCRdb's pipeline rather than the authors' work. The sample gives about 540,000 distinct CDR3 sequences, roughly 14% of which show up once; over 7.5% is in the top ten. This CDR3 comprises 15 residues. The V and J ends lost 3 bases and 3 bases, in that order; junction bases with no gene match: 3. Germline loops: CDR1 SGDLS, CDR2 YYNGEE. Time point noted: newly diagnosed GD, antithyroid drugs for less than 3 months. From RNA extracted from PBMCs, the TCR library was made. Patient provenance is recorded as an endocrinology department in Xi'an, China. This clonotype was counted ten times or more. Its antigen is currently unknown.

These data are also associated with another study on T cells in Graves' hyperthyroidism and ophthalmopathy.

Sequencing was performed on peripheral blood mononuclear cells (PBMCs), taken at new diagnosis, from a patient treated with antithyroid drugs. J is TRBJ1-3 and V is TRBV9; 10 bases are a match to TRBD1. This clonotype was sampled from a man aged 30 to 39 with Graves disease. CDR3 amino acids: CASSDGDRGGNTIYF. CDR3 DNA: TGTGCCAGCAGCGACGGGGACAGGGGTGGAAACACCATATATTTT.